This is a list of T cell receptor beta chains from one sample in a study of prognosis after radiotherapy for stage I lung cancer. TCRdb called the multiplex PCR reads again in MiXCR, with one record for every CDR3 protein. Of about 14,000 distinct CDR3 sequences in the sample, 30% were seen once. Here the sequenced sample was PBMCs, taken before or after stereotactic body radiation therapy (not recorded which). All receptors come from a donor at least 50 years old with non-small cell lung cancer. Each CDR3 is given with its conserved first and last residue. Each record gives: V gene, clone size, D gene, CDR3 length, J gene, CDR3 protein, CDR3 DNA. The D gene is left open where the match is weak. The size field is filled for only some rows; it gives once, few, many or a size class.

TRBV7-9,-,TRBD1,14,TRBJ1-2,CASSLDQGALGYTF,TGTGCCAGCAGCTTAGACCAGGGGGCTCTTGGCTACACCTTC
TRBV20-1,many,TRBD2,16,TRBJ2-5,CSATRTSGGAKETQYF,TGCAGTGCTACCCGGACTAGCGGGGGGGCTAAAGAGACCCAGTACTTC
TRBV5-1,medium-sized,TRBD1,15,TRBJ2-7,CASSPGTGLNYEQYF,TGCGCCAGCAGCCCCGGGACAGGATTAAACTACGAGCAGTACTTC
TRBV27,many,-,11,TRBJ1-1,CASSGGTEAFF,TGTGCCAGCAGTGGGGGAACTGAAGCTTTCTTT
TRBV5-4,few,TRBD1,16,TRBJ2-1,CASSRTGTGTYNEQLF,TGTGCCAGCAGCCGAACCGGGACAGGGACCTACAATGAGCAGCTCTTC
TRBV11-2,-,TRBD2,15,TRBJ2-7,CASSILAGVYYEQYF,TGTGCCAGCAGCATACTAGCGGGAGTCTACTACGAGCAGTACTTC
TRBV18,many,-,16,TRBJ1-6,CASSPVLPENNSPLHF,TGTGCCAGCTCACCAGTGCTTCCAGAAAATAATTCACCCCTCCACTTT
TRBV5-4,many,-,14,TRBJ2-2,CASSRRGLGGELFF,TGTGCCAGCAGCCGGCGGGGGCTCGGCGGGGAGCTGTTTTTT
TRBV5-8,-,TRBD2,16,TRBJ2-5,CASSLVGLAGLQTQYF,TGTGCCAGCAGCTTGGTGGGACTAGCGGGGTTACAGACCCAGTACTTC
TRBV2,many,-,14,TRBJ2-5,CASSTRHPQETQYF,TGTGCCAGCAGTACCCGACATCCCCAAGAGACCCAGTACTTC
TRBV19,medium-sized,-,13,TRBJ1-2,CATRPGPAGGYTF,TGTGCCACAAGGCCGGGACCGGCGGGTGGCTACACCTTC
TRBV20-1,many,-,13,TRBJ2-7,CSARSPESYEQYF,TGCAGTGCTAGGTCACCGGAATCCTACGAGCAGTACTTC
TRBV9,many,-,15,TRBJ1-5,CASSPHVGEGQPQHF,TGTGCCAGCAGCCCGCACGTGGGGGAAGGGCAGCCCCAGCATTTT
TRBV6-4,many,TRBD1,16,TRBJ2-1,CASSPIRDRSNNEQFF,TGTGCCAGCAGCCCAATTAGGGACAGGAGTAACAATGAGCAGTTCTTC
TRBV3-1,many,TRBD2,13,TRBJ2-7,CASSQAGGDEQYF,TGTGCCAGCAGCCAAGCGGGGGGGGACGAGCAGTACTTC
TRBV18,many,TRBD1,16,TRBJ1-1,CASSPEPDRVVTEAFF,TGTGCCAGCTCACCAGAACCGGACAGGGTCGTCACTGAAGCTTTCTTT
TRBV6-4,-,-,15,TRBJ2-2,CASSESRWSKGELFF,TGTGCCAGCAGCGAGTCTCGGTGGAGCAAAGGGGAGCTGTTTTTT
TRBV20-1,many,-,14,TRBJ2-6,CSAKESSGANVLTF,TGCAGTGCGAAAGAAAGCTCTGGGGCCAACGTCCTGACTTTC
TRBV6-4,medium-sized,-,14,TRBJ1-3,CASSDSVVGTTIYF,TGTGCCAGCAGTGATTCGGTCGTAGGGACCACCATATATTTT
TRBV6-4,-,-,18,TRBJ1-4,CASSDSTRSTGTNEKLFF,TGTGCCAGCAGTGACTCGACAAGGTCAACTGGGACTAATGAAAAACTGTTTTTT
TRBV28,-,TRBD1,14,TRBJ1-3,CANSGGQGEGTIYF,TGTGCCAACAGTGGCGGACAGGGGGAAGGCACCATATATTTT
TRBV12-5,-,-,19,TRBJ2-3,CASGLLGPLEGSGADTQYF,TGTGCTAGTGGTTTGTTGGGTCCTCTGGAGGGCTCGGGAGCAGATACGCAGTATTTT
TRBV6-1,medium-sized,TRBD1,16,TRBJ2-7,CASRPPSTGENNEQYF,TGTGCCAGCAGACCCCCGTCGACAGGGGAAAACAACGAGCAGTACTTC
TRBV20-1,many,-,15,TRBJ2-7,CSAEPRTAQRGEQYF,TGCAGTGCTGAACCCAGGACCGCCCAGAGGGGCGAGCAGTACTTC
TRBV12-3/TRBV12-4,many,TRBD1,15,TRBJ1-1,CASRDNRGLATEAFF,TGTGCCAGCAGAGACAACAGGGGGTTGGCCACTGAAGCTTTCTTT
TRBV28,medium-sized,-,15,TRBJ1-2,CASSLRFRQTYGYTF,TGTGCCAGCAGTTTGAGATTTCGACAGACCTATGGCTACACCTTC
TRBV7-9,many,-,12,TRBJ2-1,CASRLDSSEQFF,TGTGCCAGCAGGTTGGACAGTAGCGAGCAGTTCTTC
TRBV7-6,-,-,12,TRBJ1-5,CASSLENQPRYF,TGTGCCAGCAGCTTGGAGAATCAGCCCCGGTATTTT
TRBV5-6,many,-,15,TRBJ2-1,CASSSQGGLDNEQFF,TGTGCCAGCAGCTCCCAAGGGGGGCTGGACAATGAGCAGTTCTTC
TRBV30,many,TRBD2,18,TRBJ2-7,CAWSAWGEGTSGAYEQYF,TGTGCCTGGAGTGCATGGGGGGAAGGGACTAGCGGAGCCTACGAGCAGTACTTC
TRBV20-1,-,TRBD1,13,TRBJ2-7,CSATTGGTSEQYF,TGCAGTGCCACGACAGGGGGTACATCCGAGCAGTACTTC
TRBV20-1,medium-sized,-,15,TRBJ2-1,CSARNPRSSYNEQFF,TGCAGTGCTAGAAATCCTCGGAGCTCCTACAATGAGCAGTTCTTC
TRBV27,many,-,12,TRBJ1-1,CASSFPGLGAFF,TGTGCCAGCAGTTTCCCAGGGTTAGGGGCTTTCTTT
TRBV6-1,-,-,13,TRBJ2-2,CASSIEGTGELFF,TGTGCCAGCAGCATAGAGGGGACCGGGGAGCTGTTTTTT
TRBV6-1,many,TRBD1,13,TRBJ1-4,CASSQGTGGKLFF,TGTGCCAGCAGTCAAGGGACAGGGGGAAAACTGTTTTTT
TRBV2,many,TRBD1,15,TRBJ1-1,CASWAVPGQGAEAFF,TGTGCCAGCTGGGCGGTCCCGGGACAGGGCGCTGAAGCTTTCTTT
TRBV7-6,-,TRBD2,14,TRBJ2-2,CASSLAGATVELFF,TGTGCCAGCAGCTTGGCGGGAGCCACCGTGGAGCTGTTTTTT
TRBV18,many,-,16,TRBJ1-5,CASSPKFGVSNQPQHF,TGTGCCAGCTCTCCGAAGTTTGGGGTGAGCAATCAGCCCCAGCATTTT
TRBV5-8,large,-,15,TRBJ2-7,CASSLVQGVSYEQYF,TGTGCCAGCAGCTTGGTACAGGGTGTTTCCTACGAGCAGTACTTC
TRBV5-5,many,TRBD1,13,TRBJ2-1,CARTGSSYNEQFF,TGTGCCAGGACAGGGTCCTCCTACAATGAGCAGTTCTTC
TRBV5-1,many,-,15,TRBJ1-3,CASSAGGDLGNTIYF,TGCGCCAGCAGCGCCGGGGGGGACTTGGGAAACACCATATATTTT
TRBV5-1,medium-sized,-,15,TRBJ2-1,CASSLSPGSYNEQFF,TGCGCCAGCAGCTTGTCCCCAGGCTCCTACAATGAGCAGTTCTTC
TRBV15,medium-sized,-,14,TRBJ1-2,CATSRDIGNSDYTF,TGTGCCACCAGCAGAGATATCGGTAACTCCGACTACACCTTC
TRBV4-1,many,-,15,TRBJ1-2,CASSQEAQVLYGYTF,TGCGCCAGCAGCCAGGAGGCCCAGGTTCTGTATGGCTACACCTTC
TRBV29-1,many,TRBD1,18,TRBJ1-1,CSAEDIGRGRGGDTEAFF,TGCAGCGCTGAAGACATTGGCAGGGGGCGCGGGGGGGACACTGAAGCTTTCTTT
TRBV2,many,-,14,TRBJ2-5,CASSPTVWQETQYF,TGTGCCAGCAGTCCGACGGTTTGGCAAGAGACCCAGTACTTC
TRBV2,medium-sized,TRBD1,15,TRBJ2-7,CASSDGTGFSYEQYF,TGTGCCAGCAGTGACGGGACAGGGTTTTCCTACGAGCAGTACTTC
TRBV28,medium-sized,-,14,TRBJ2-7,CASSLVVGSYEQYF,TGTGCCAGCAGTTTAGTGGTTGGGTCCTACGAGCAGTACTTC
TRBV7-8,many,TRBD1,13,TRBJ1-1,CASSPVRGQRDFF,TGTGCCAGCAGCCCGGTGAGGGGGCAGAGGGATTTCTTT
TRBV5-4,many,-,13,TRBJ1-1,CASSGGTHTEAFF,TGTGCCAGCAGCGGGGGGACCCACACTGAAGCTTTCTTT
TRBV19,-,-,16,TRBJ2-3,CASSIPLGGGADTKYF,TGTGCCAGTAGTATACCTCTCGGTGGGGGAGCAGATACGAAATATTTT
TRBV28,-,-,14,TRBJ2-7,CATSFGTLRQEHYF,TGTGCCACCAGTTTCGGGACCCTCCGGCAGGAGCATTACTTC
TRBV6-5,medium-sized,-,13,TRBJ1-2,CASRYRSLIGYTF,TGTGCCAGCAGATACAGGTCTTTGATCGGCTACACCTTC
TRBV5-1,-,-,18,TRBJ2-6,CAGSSRVSGTSGANVLTF,TGCGCCGGCAGCTCTCGGGTTAGTGGGACCTCTGGGGCCAACGTCCTGACTTTC
TRBV20-1,many,-,10,TRBJ2-3,CSASWDTQYF,TGCAGTGCCTCCTGGGATACGCAGTATTTT